Detailed here is one T cell receptor beta chain. Its target is not known. Over 8 ml fresh peripheral blood yielded the PBMCs. Amplification targeted TCR beta CDR3 regions from RNA transcripts. First-round RT-PCR with HTBI primers amplified the TCR CDR3 region. Using its own MiXCR run on the multiplex PCR reads, TCRdb lists one record per CDR3 protein. The repertoire holds around 97,000 distinct CDR3 sequences, with about half as singletons. The entry originates in a study of T cells in Graves' hyperthyroidism and ophthalmopathy. General study results and limits: Most thyroid-expanded clonotypes above 0.001 were also found in blood.

Per the germline V gene, CDR1 is SNHLY and CDR2 is FYNNEI. The CDR3 length is 9 residues. V was pared by 3 bases and J by 9 bases, with 0 bases between. This chain connects TRBV2 to TRBJ1-5; no definite D call. This sequence was found in a middle-aged man with Graves' hyperthyroidism. Sequenced input: blood. The CDR3, as DNA: TGTGCCAGCAGTGAGCCCCAGCATTTT. It specifies CASSEPQHF.